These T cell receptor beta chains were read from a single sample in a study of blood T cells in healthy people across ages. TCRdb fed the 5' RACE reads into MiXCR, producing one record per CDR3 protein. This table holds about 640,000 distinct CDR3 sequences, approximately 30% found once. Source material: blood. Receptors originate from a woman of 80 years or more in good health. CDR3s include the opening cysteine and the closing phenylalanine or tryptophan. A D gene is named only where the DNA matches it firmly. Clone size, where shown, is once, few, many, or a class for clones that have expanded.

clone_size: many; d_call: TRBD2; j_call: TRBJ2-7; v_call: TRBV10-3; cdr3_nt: TGTGCCATCAGTGAGGTCCCCCGGGGAGGGTACGAGCAGTACTTC; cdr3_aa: CAISEVPRGGYEQYF
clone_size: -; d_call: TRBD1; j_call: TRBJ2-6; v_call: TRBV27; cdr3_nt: TGTGCCAGCAGACCCAGACAGGGATTCTCTGGGGCCAACGTCCGGACTTTC; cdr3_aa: CASRPRQGFSGANVRTF
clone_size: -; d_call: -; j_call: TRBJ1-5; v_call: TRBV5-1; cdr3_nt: TGCGCCAGCAGCCCCGACTCCCTTGGGAGCAATCAGCCCCAGCATTTT; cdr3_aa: CASSPDSLGSNQPQHF
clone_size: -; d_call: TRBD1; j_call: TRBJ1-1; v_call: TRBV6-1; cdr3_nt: TGTGCCAGCCTAGACAGGGTATGGAACACTGAAGCTTTCTTT; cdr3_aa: CASLDRVWNTEAFF
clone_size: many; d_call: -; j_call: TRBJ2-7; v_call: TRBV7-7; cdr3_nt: TGTGCTAGCAGCCCTACAGGGAGCTCCTACAATGAGCAGTACTTC; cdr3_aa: CASSPTGSSYNEQYF
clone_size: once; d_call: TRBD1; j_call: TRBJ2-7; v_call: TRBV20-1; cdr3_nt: TGCAGTGCTAGAGATATAATAGGGACAGGGCTATACGAGCAGTACTTC; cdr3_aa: CSARDIIGTGLYEQYF
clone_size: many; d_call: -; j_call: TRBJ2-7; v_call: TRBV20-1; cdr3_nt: TGCAGTGCCGTGCTAGGCTACGAGCAGTACTTC; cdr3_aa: CSAVLGYEQYF
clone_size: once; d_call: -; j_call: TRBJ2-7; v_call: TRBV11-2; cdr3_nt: TGTGCCAGCAGCTTATTTTTTAGCATCTACGAGCAGTACTTC; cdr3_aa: CASSLFFSIYEQYF
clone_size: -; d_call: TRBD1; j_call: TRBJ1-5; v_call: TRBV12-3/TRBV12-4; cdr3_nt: TGTGCCAGCAGTTTACGACAGGGGCGGCATCAGCCCCAGCATTTT; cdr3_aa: CASSLRQGRHQPQHF
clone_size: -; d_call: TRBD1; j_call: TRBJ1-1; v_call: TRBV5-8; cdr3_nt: TGTGCCAGCAGCCCGTGGACAGGGGTGAACACTGAGGCTTTCTTT; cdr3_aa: CASSPWTGVNTEAFF
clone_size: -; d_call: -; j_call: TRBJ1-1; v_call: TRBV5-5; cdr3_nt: TGTGCCAGCAGCTTGGGGGCAGGGACGGTAAACACTGAAGCTTTCTTT; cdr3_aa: CASSLGAGTVNTEAFF
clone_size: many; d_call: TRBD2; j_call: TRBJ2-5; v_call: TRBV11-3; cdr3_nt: TGTGCCAGCAGCTCACGGACCGGACTAGCGGGGAAAGAGACCCAGTACTTC; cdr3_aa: CASSSRTGLAGKETQYF
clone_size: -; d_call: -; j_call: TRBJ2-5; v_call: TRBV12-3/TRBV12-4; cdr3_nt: TGTGCCAGCAGTACCTCCGGGGCTGACGAGGAGACCCAGTACTTC; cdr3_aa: CASSTSGADEETQYF
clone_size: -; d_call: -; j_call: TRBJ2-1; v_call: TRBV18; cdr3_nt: TGTGCCAGCTCACCACGGAACTACAATGAGCAGTTCTTC; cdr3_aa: CASSPRNYNEQFF
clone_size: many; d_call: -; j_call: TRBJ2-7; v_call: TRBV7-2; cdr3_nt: TGTGCCAGCAGCTCTCCATCCGCCGAGCAGTACTTC; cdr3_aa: CASSSPSAEQYF
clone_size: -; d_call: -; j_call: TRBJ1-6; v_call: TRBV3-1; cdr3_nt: TGTGCCAGCAGCCAAGATGCCCGTATAATTGGTTCACCCCTCCACTTT; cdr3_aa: CASSQDARIIGSPLHF
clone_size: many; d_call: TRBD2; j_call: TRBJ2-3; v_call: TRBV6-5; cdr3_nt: TGTGCCAGCAGTTACTCAGCGGGGGCGTACACAGATACGCAGTATTTT; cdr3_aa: CASSYSAGAYTDTQYF
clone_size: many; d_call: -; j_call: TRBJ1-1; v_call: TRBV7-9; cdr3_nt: TGTGCCAGTGACCCCGGGCGGGACACTGAAGCTTTCTTT; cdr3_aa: CASDPGRDTEAFF
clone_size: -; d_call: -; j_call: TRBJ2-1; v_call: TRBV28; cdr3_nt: TGTGCCAGCAGTTTATCTGGGCTCTATACCGATGAGCAGTTCTTC; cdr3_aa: CASSLSGLYTDEQFF
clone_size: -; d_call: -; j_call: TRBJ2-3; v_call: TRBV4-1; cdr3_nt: TGCGCCAGCAGCCACGAGGACACAGATACGCAGTATTTT; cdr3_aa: CASSHEDTDTQYF
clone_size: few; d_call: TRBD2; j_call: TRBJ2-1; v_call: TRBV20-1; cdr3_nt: TGCAGTGCCGCCGTCCAGCGGGGGGCCCTAATTGACAATGAGCAGTTCTTC; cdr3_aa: CSAAVQRGALIDNEQFF
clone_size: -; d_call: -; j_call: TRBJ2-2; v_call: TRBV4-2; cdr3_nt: TGTGCCAGCAGCCAAGTCGAAGGGCTAGGCCCCGGGGAGCTGTTTTTT; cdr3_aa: CASSQVEGLGPGELFF
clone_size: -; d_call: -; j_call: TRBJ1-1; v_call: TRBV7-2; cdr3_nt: TGTGCCAGCAGCTCCCAGGCAGGCATGAACACTGAAGCTTTCTTT; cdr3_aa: CASSSQAGMNTEAFF
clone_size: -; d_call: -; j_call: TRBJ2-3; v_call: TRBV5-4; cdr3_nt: TGTGCCAGCAGCTTGAAGGGGGGCCGATGGGCCACAGATACGCAGTATTTT; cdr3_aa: CASSLKGGRWATDTQYF
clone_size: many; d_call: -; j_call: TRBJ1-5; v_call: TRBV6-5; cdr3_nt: TGTGCCAGCGCAGATGGGCAGGTTAATCAGCCCCAGCATTTT; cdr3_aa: CASADGQVNQPQHF
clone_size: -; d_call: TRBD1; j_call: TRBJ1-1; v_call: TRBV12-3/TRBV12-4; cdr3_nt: TGTGCCAGCAGATTCGACAGGGCGAGAGGCGAAGCTTTCTTT; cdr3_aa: CASRFDRARGEAFF